The sequence of this T cell receptor (beta chain) was determined in a study of cytomegalovirus exposure and HLA in healthy donors. Amplification used 60 Vbeta primers and 13 Jbeta primers. Method: immunoSEQ multiplex PCR; TCRdb's copy keeps in-frame clones and lacks some. The table lists about 120,000 clones, about three quarters of them singletons, with 2.5% to 3.5% in the top ten. Trimming left V 3 bases short and J 8 bases short, with 13 bases between. Germline values: CDR1 MGHRA, CDR2 YSYEKL. There are 14 residues in the CDR3. The sequencing input was PBMCs. The chain joins TRBV4-1 to TRBJ2-2; TRBD2 is a possible D gene (5 bases). The clonotype was recovered from a woman aged 25-40 years in good health and CMV-seropositive. The CDR3 sequence: CASSHILRRGELFF. The CDR3 DNA is TGCGCCAGCAGCCACATTTTAAGGAGGGGGGAGCTGTTTTTT.